These 19 T cell receptor beta chains share one sample of origin, sequenced in a study of CD8+ T cells in alopecia areata. Investigators isolated RNA and reverse transcribed it into cDNA to act as the sequencing template. Measured with immunoSEQ multiplex PCR; TCRdb has only the in-frame clones, and not every one. The data show around 200,000 clones, around 58% seen once. Treatment of the sample: oral pan-JAK inhibitor, 5-10 mg twice daily. The starting material was CD8+ T cells sorted from blood, obtained at week 24, from a patient treated with tofacitinib. The source of these receptors is a human donor with alopecia areata.

This chain links TRBV7-6 with TRBJ2-3; D is unclear. The germline V and J ends were trimmed by 3 bases and 5 bases, with 6 bases remaining between them. The CDR3 has 12 amino acids. Germline values: CDR1 SGHVS, CDR2 FNYEAQ. CDR3 nucleotides: TGTGCCAGCAGCTTGGTAGAAGATACGCAGTATTTT. Translating gives CASSLVEDTQYF.

The chain couples TRBV19 to TRBJ2-7; the match to TRBD1 covers 8 bases. Germline V gene sequence: CDR1 LNHDA, CDR2 SQIVND (reference sequence). CDR3 length: 11 residues. Trimming cost V 5 bases and J 12 bases; bases outside gene matches: 6. CDR3 residues: CASSWDRRTYF. CDR3 DNA: TGTGCCAGTAGTTGGGACAGGCGTACGTACTTC.

This clone was detected only once. The chain joins TRBV25-1 to TRBJ2-7; D unresolved. Trimming left V 1 base short and J 0 bases short, with 4 bases between. Germline V gives CDR1 MGHDK, CDR2 SYGVNS. CDR3 size: 13 residues. CDR3 loop: CASSESGSYEQYF. DNA of the CDR3: TGTGCCAGCAGTGAATCGGGCTCCTACGAGCAGTACTTC.

This rearrangement joins TRBV6-5 to TRBJ2-3; maybe TRBD2 (7 bases). This CDR3 spans 14 amino acids. Trimming shortened V by 8 bases and J by 4 bases, and 16 bases separated the two germline ends. Germline lookup yields CDR1 MNHEY and CDR2 SVGAGI. The DNA for the CDR3 is TGTGCCAGCTGTCTCGGGGGGCCTGCAGATACGCAGTATTTT. It is translated as CASCLGGPADTQYF.

The chain recombines TRBV15 with TRBJ1-5; D perhaps matches TRBD1 (6 bases). Germline CDR1 and CDR2: LNHNV and YYDKDF (reference sequence). Trimming removed 0 bases from V and 0 bases from J, with 9 bases in between. The CDR3 runs to 16 residues. The CDR3 loop reads CATSREGADSNQPQHF. The DNA for the CDR3 is TGTGCCACCAGCAGAGAGGGGGCGGATAGCAATCAGCCCCAGCATTTT. Combining the CDR3 with reference TRBV15 and TRBJ1-5 gives the whole variable domain DAMVIQNPRYQVTQFGKPVTLSCSQTLNHNVMYWYQQKSSQAPKLLFHYYDKDFNNEADTPDNFQSRRPNTSFCFLDIRSPGLGDTAMYLCATSREGADSNQPQHFGDGTRLSIL.

The V and J genes are TRBV5-1 and TRBJ2-7; 7 bases match TRBD1. This CDR3 is 14 amino acids long. Trimming at V came to 1 base and at J to 3 bases, leaving 4 bases not matched to a gene. Germline loops: CDR1 SGHRS, CDR2 YFSETQ. CDR3 DNA: TGCGCCAGCAGCTTGTGGACAGGCGGCTACGAGCAGTACTTC. Residues: CASSLWTGGYEQYF.

The rearrangement joins TRBV29-1 to TRBJ1-1; D is unresolved. Germline values: CDR1 SQVTM, CDR2 ANQGSEA. V was trimmed by 1 base and J by 0 bases, leaving 18 bases between them. This CDR3 has 17 amino acids. CDR3 in DNA: TGCAGCGTTGAAGGACTCCTCGAGGTGGGTCTGAACACTGAAGCTTTCTTT. It yields the protein CSVEGLLEVGLNTEAFF.

This clone turned up a few times. The chain uses TRBV13 and TRBJ2-3; 9 nucleotides align to TRBD1. This CDR3 spans 16 amino acids. V gave up 2 bases and J gave up 2 bases; unmatched junction bases: 5. Germline V gene lookup returns CDR1 PRHDT and CDR2 FYEKMQ (reference sequence). The chain's CDR3 is CASSLKGQGYTDTQYF. CDR3 DNA sequence: TGTGCCAGCAGCTTAAAGGGACAGGGCTACACAGATACGCAGTATTTT. Using reference TRBV13 and TRBJ2-3 for the parts outside the CDR3, the full variable domain is AAGVIQSPRHLIKEKRETATLKCYPIPRHDTVYWYQQGPGQDPQFLISFYEKMQSDKGSIPDRFSAQQFSDYHSELNMSSLELGDSALYFCASSLKGQGYTDTQYFGPGTRLTVL.

This clone was observed a single time. V is TRBV6-5 and J is TRBJ2-7; 8 bases map to TRBD1. The CDR3 has 14 amino acids. Germline assignment: CDR1 MNHEY and CDR2 SVGAGI. V shed 3 bases and J 4 bases; nucleotides not matched to a gene: 5. The CDR3 nucleotides are TGTGCCAGCAGTTATCGGACAGGGAGGTACGAGCAGTACTTC. Its translation: CASSYRTGRYEQYF.

This clone was counted once. V is TRBV7-9 and J is TRBJ2-1, with TRBD2 matching 10 bases. V gave up 5 bases and J gave up 3 bases; unmatched junction bases: 4. Looked up from germline, CDR1 is SEHNR and CDR2 is FQNEAQ (reference sequence). The CDR3 length is 15 residues. The CDR3 region is CASSPLAGVYNEQFF. The CDR3 DNA reads as TGTGCCAGCAGCCCTCTAGCGGGGGTCTACAATGAGCAGTTCTTC.

The chain is built from TRBV6-5 and TRBJ2-5; D may match TRBD1 or TRBD2 (5 bases each). Germline CDR1 reads MNHEY; CDR2 reads SVGAGI. This CDR3 region has 14 residues. Trimming removed 0 bases from V and 4 bases from J, with 9 bases in between. CDR3 nucleotides: TGTGCCAGCAGTTACTCTCGGGACGGAGAGACCCAGTACTTC. Translating gives CASSYSRDGETQYF.

This sequence joins TRBV9 and TRBJ2-7; D assignment may be TRBD1 or TRBD2 (5 bases each). The CDR3 length is 14 residues. Germline CDR1 SGDLS, CDR2 YYNGEE. V was clipped by 0 bases and J by 6 bases, with 13 bases between them. Written as DNA, the CDR3 is TGTGCCAGCAGCGTAGGACAGTCTAGCCCCGAGCAGTACTTC. It yields the protein CASSVGQSSPEQYF.

The chain joins TRBV27 to TRBJ2-7; D is possibly TRBD1 (6 bases). CDR1 and CDR2 from the germline V gene are MNHEY and SMNVEV (reference sequence). V was clipped by 5 bases and J by 3 bases, with 17 bases between them. The CDR3 is 15 amino acids. CDR3: CASSIRGQTSYEQYF. CDR3 sequence (DNA): TGTGCCAGCAGTATCCGAGGACAGACCAGCTACGAGCAGTACTTC.

The chain links TRBV5-4 to TRBJ1-2; the D gene is possibly TRBD1 (6 bases). V was cut by 4 bases and J by 8 bases, with 18 bases left in between. The germline CDR1 and CDR2 sequences are SGHNT and YYREEE (reference sequence). CDR3 length: 14 amino acids. Written as DNA, the CDR3 is TGTGCCAGCAGCCGGCCAGGGGAAGGGCGGGGCTACACCTTC. Translation: CASSRPGEGRGYTF.

The chain couples TRBV5-1 to TRBJ2-7; D call uncertain. The CDR3 runs to 14 residues. Germline-derived CDR1 and CDR2 are SGHRS and YFSETQ. V gave up 0 bases and J gave up 3 bases, with 10 bases separating them. CDR3 amino acids: CASSLGGRNYEQYF. CDR3 DNA sequence: TGCGCCAGCAGCTTGGGCGGTAGGAACTACGAGCAGTACTTC. The complete variable domain, with remaining parts taken from reference TRBV5-1 and TRBJ2-7, reads KAGVTQTPRYLIKTRGQQVTLSCSPISGHRSVSWYQQTPGQGLQFLFEYFSETQRNKGNFPGRFSGRQFSNSRSEMNVSTLELGDSALYLCASSLGGRNYEQYFGPGTRLTVT.

The V call is TRBV9, the J call TRBJ2-1; perhaps D is TRBD1 or TRBD2 (5 bases each). CDR1 is SGDLS and CDR2 is YYNGEE in the germline V gene. V was clipped by 0 bases and J by 1 base, with 8 bases between them. The CDR3 covers 15 residues. The CDR3 loop reads CASSVGEGSYNEQFF. CDR3 DNA: TGTGCCAGCAGCGTAGGAGAGGGGTCCTACAATGAGCAGTTCTTC.

This clone was picked up one time. This chain connects TRBV6-5 to TRBJ2-3, with 9 bases aligning to TRBD2. There are 15 residues in the CDR3. J lost 4 bases, V lost 2 bases, and 4 bases had no gene match. The V gene's germline CDR1 is MNHEY and CDR2 SVGAGI. CDR3 coding DNA: TGTGCCAGCAGTTACGAACTAGCGGGTCCAGATACGCAGTATTTT. Residues: CASSYELAGPDTQYF.

This clone was observed a few times. The V gene is TRBV5-1, the J gene TRBJ2-7; D tentatively fits TRBD1 or TRBD2 (5 bases each). Deletions cut 0 bases from V and 5 bases from J, with 9 bases between. Germline CDR1 and CDR2: SGHRS and YFSETQ. There are 13 residues in the CDR3. Here the CDR3 DNA reads TGCGCCAGCAGCTTGGCCTTGGGGGACGAGCAGTACTTC. Amino acids: CASSLALGDEQYF. The complete variable domain, with remaining parts taken from reference TRBV5-1 and TRBJ2-7, reads KAGVTQTPRYLIKTRGQQVTLSCSPISGHRSVSWYQQTPGQGLQFLFEYFSETQRNKGNFPGRFSGRQFSNSRSEMNVSTLELGDSALYLCASSLALGDEQYFGPGTRLTVT.

The V and J genes are TRBV6-1 and TRBJ1-5, with 9 bases identical to TRBD1. In germline, CDR1 is MNHNS, CDR2 SASEGT. Trimming removed 5 bases from V and 11 bases from J; junction bases left unmatched: 13. CDR3 length: 15 residues. In nucleotides, the CDR3 is TGTGCCAGCAGTCCCATAGGGACAGGGACACATTCCCAGCATTTT. Protein product: CASSPIGTGTHSQHF.